Following are 9 T cell receptor beta chains from one sample sequenced in a study of blood T cell repertoires in COVID-19. The repertoire was sequenced with immunoSEQ multiplex PCR; TCRdb's copy has only in-frame clones and lacks some. The data contain a few hundred thousand clones, roughly 80% of them singletons. Specimen: PBMCs or T cells enriched from blood (not recorded which). The receptors shown here come from a man aged 35 to 55 who had been exposed to COVID-19.

The count of this clone is one. This sequence joins TRBV21-1 and TRBJ2-7; the table's D call, TRBD2, has no DNA check behind it. TRBV21-1 is a pseudogene segment. The CDR3 is made up of 15 amino acids. The DNA of the CDR3 is TGTGCCAGCAGCACACTAGCGGGAGGGCCCTACGAGCAGTACTTC. Translating gives CASSTLAGGPYEQYF.

This chain links TRBV7-3 with TRBJ2-1; tentative D call: TRBD1 (6 bases). Trimming cost V 2 bases and J 4 bases, with 18 bases left between them. Germline loops: CDR1 SGHTA, CDR2 FQGTGA. The CDR3 contains 17 residues. CDR3 amino acids: CASSLHLGADSYNEQFF. CDR3 coding DNA: TGTGCCAGCAGCTTACACCTGGGGGCGGACTCGTACAATGAGCAGTTCTTC.

This clone has a single count. The V call is TRBV12-3 or TRBV12-4, the J call TRBJ1-5; no clear D gene. The CDR3 totals 13 residues. Trimming pared 7 bases from V and 4 bases from J, leaving 11 bases between. CDR3 loop: CASTREGNQPQHF. The CDR3, as DNA: TGTGCCAGCACGAGGGAGGGAAATCAGCCCCAGCATTTT.

The CDR3, as DNA: TGTGCCAGCAGCCGCGTCGCGGACGAGCAGTACTTC. Amino acids: CASSRVADEQYF. The chain combines TRBV7-9 with TRBJ2-7, with D hard to call. The CDR3 is 12 amino acids. Germline CDR1 is SEHNR and CDR2 is FQNEAQ (reference sequence). V lost 5 bases and J lost 5, with 10 bases in between.

The CDR3 is CAISDDSFTGELFF. In DNA form, the CDR3 reads TGTGCCATCAGTGACGACAGTTTCACCGGGGAGCTGTTTTTT. The chain couples TRBV10-3 to TRBJ2-2; TRBD1 might be the D (5 bases). Germline lookup yields CDR1 ENHRY and CDR2 SYGVKD. Trimming stripped 3 bases from V and 4 bases from J, with 9 bases between. This CDR3 has 14 amino acids.

This clone appeared a single time. The J gene is TRBJ1-4, the V gene TRBV7-8; D uncertain. Per the germline V gene, CDR1 is SGHVS and CDR2 is FQNEAQ. V was shortened by 0 bases and J by 0 bases, with 11 bases between the two germline ends. This CDR3 region has 17 residues. The CDR3 DNA sequence: TGTGCCAGCAGCTTAGCTGGAGGGATTGCAACTAATGAAAAACTGTTTTTT. Translated: CASSLAGGIATNEKLFF. The full variable domain, its missing parts supplied by reference TRBV7-8 and TRBJ1-4, is GAGVSQSPRYKVAKRGQDVALRCDPISGHVSLFWYQQALGQGPEFLTYFQNEAQLDKSGLPSDRFFAERPEGSVSTLKIQRTQQEDSAVYLCASSLAGGIATNEKLFFGSGTQLSVL.

This clone has a handful of counts. The gene calls are TRBV18 and TRBJ1-1; weak D call: TRBD1 (5 bases). The CDR3 consists of 16 residues. Trimming took 2 bases from V and 0 from J, leaving 13 bases between them. Germline CDR1 is KGHSH and CDR2 is LQKENI. In DNA, the CDR3 is TGTGCCAGCTCACCAAAGACCGGACAAATGAACACTGAAGCTTTCTTT. Translating it yields CASSPKTGQMNTEAFF.

The chain uses TRBV30 and TRBJ2-4, with TRBD1 identical over 10 bases. The germline V gene encodes CDR1 GTSNPN and CDR2 SVGIG (reference sequence). Trimming cost V 4 bases and J 5 bases; bases outside gene matches: 14. The CDR3 loop spans 17 amino acids. The CDR3 nucleotides read TGTGCCTGGACCGTCCCCGAGACAGGGGGCTTCGAAAACATTCAGTACTTC. This encodes CAWTVPETGGFENIQYF.

The count of this clone is one. The CDR3 sequence is CASSADRYNEQFF. DNA for the CDR3: TGTGCCAGCAGTGCCGACAGGTATAATGAGCAGTTCTTC. This chain connects TRBV12-3 or TRBV12-4 to TRBJ2-1, with a weak D call TRBD1 (6 bases). The V end lost 5 bases, the J end lost 7 bases, and 12 bases lay between the germline ends. This CDR3 has 13 amino acids.